Following are 17 T cell receptor beta chains from one sample sequenced in a study of blood T cell repertoires in COVID-19. Data came from immunoSEQ multiplex PCR; TCRdb stores just in-frame clones and leaves some out. The sample shows approximately 300,000 clones, around 90% of them seen only once. The source material was PBMCs or T cells enriched from blood (not recorded which). All receptors come from a man aged 55 to 70 who had recovered from COVID-19.

The chain has TRBV4-3 and TRBJ1-1; D is ambiguous. This CDR3 is built from 14 residues. Germline lookup yields CDR1 LGHNA and CDR2 YSLEER. V lost 0 bases to trimming and J lost 1 base, with 6 bases between them. CDR3 amino acids: CASSQELWNTEAFF. CDR3 DNA sequence: TGCGCCAGCAGCCAAGAACTCTGGAACACTGAAGCTTTCTTT.

The V gene is TRBV5-4, the J gene TRBJ1-6; 9 bases are shared with TRBD1. The length of the CDR3 is 16 residues. Unmatched junction bases numbered 8, after V lost 3 bases and J lost 7 bases. CDR1 is SGHNT and CDR2 is YYREEE in the germline V gene (reference sequence). CDR3 sequence reads: CASSSWTGERNSPLHF. As DNA, the CDR3 is TGTGCCAGCAGCTCCTGGACAGGGGAACGGAATTCACCCCTCCACTTT.

The chain links TRBV6-5 to TRBJ1-3, with unresolved D. Trimming removed 0 bases at V and 0 bases at J, with 9 bases between. The V gene's germline CDR1 is MNHEY and CDR2 SVGAGI. This CDR3 spans 16 amino acids. In DNA, the CDR3 is TGTGCCAGCAGTTACTCGAGGGTCAGCTCTGGAAACACCATATATTTT. Its protein is CASSYSRVSSGNTIYF.

This clone showed up just once. This rearrangement joins TRBV7-2 to TRBJ2-2; D ambiguous. V was cut by 5 bases and J by 2 bases, with 6 bases left in between. The CDR3 consists of 13 residues. The germline V gene has CDR1 SGHTA and CDR2 FQGNSA. This CDR3 is CASSATNTGELFF. CDR3 DNA: TGTGCCAGCAGCGCAACAAACACCGGGGAGCTGTTTTTT.

This clone was seen once. The V gene is TRBV28, the J gene TRBJ1-2; 8 bases fit TRBD1. This CDR3 has 13 residues. The junction had 8 bases not matched to a gene; V was cut back by 6 bases and J by 8 bases. The germline V gene encodes CDR1 MDHEN and CDR2 SYDVKM. CDR3 bases: TGTGCCAGCAGCTTGCCAGGGGGCTGGGGCTACACCTTC. Translated: CASSLPGGWGYTF.

This clone was recorded once. The chain combines TRBV19 with TRBJ2-1; D not resolved. V was pared by 5 bases and J by 4 bases, with 9 bases between. The germline V gene encodes CDR1 LNHDA and CDR2 SQIVND (reference sequence). This CDR3 has 13 residues. The CDR3 here is CASSGGTYNEQFF. DNA of the CDR3: TGTGCCAGTAGTGGCGGTACTTACAATGAGCAGTTCTTC.

This chain links TRBV3-1 (or the pseudogene TRBV3-2) with TRBJ1-1; D might be TRBD1 (6 bases). The germline CDR1 and CDR2 sequences are LGHDT and YNNKEL (reference sequence). The CDR3 has 16 residues. The ends were cut back, 1 base at V and 3 bases at J, with 15 bases in the middle. The CDR3 nucleotides are TGTGCCAGCAGCCAAGGGGCAGGGGCCAGGGACACTGAAGCTTTCTTT. Protein product: CASSQGAGARDTEAFF.

This clone has just one count. V gene TRBV24-1 combines with J gene TRBJ2-7; D gene uncertain. The germline CDR1 and CDR2 sequences are KGHDR and SFDVKD. The V gene lost 5 bases and the J gene lost 2 bases, with 3 bases spanning the gap. The CDR3 consists of 11 residues. The DNA of the CDR3 is TGTGCCACCAGTGTCGCCTACGAGCAGTACTTC. Protein product: CATSVAYEQYF.

The chain couples TRBV7-3 to TRBJ2-5, with D perhaps matching TRBD2 (7 bases). Germline V gene sequence: CDR1 SGHTA, CDR2 FQGTGA. V was shortened by 0 bases and J by 5 bases, with 13 bases between the two germline ends. This CDR3 region has 15 residues. CDR3: CASSLTAGARETQYF. CDR3 sequence (DNA): TGTGCCAGCAGCTTAACGGCGGGGGCTAGGGAGACCCAGTACTTC.

The V gene is TRBV4-2, the J gene TRBJ2-1, with 10 bases fitting TRBD2. Germline CDR1 is LGHNA and CDR2 is YNFKEQ. V shed 1 base and J 5 bases; nucleotides not matched to a gene: 11. The CDR3 consists of 18 residues. CDR3 region: CASSQGPSGSARDNEQFF. For the CDR3, the DNA is TGTGCCAGCAGCCAAGGACCTAGCGGGAGCGCTAGGGACAATGAGCAGTTCTTC.

The J gene is TRBJ2-2, the V gene TRBV28; TRBD2 agrees at 8 bases. CDR1 MDHEN and CDR2 SYDVKM come from the germline V gene. V trimming: 11 bases; J trimming: 2 bases; junction bases outside the gene matches: 7. The CDR3 loop spans 14 amino acids. The CDR3 spells CAGGLAANTGELFF. The CDR3 bases are TGTGCCGGAGGACTAGCAGCAAACACCGGGGAGCTGTTTTTT.

CDR3 in amino acids: CASSPRGRNTEAFF. The CDR3 DNA reads as TGTGCCAGCAGCCCTAGAGGTAGAAACACTGAAGCTTTCTTT. The chain uses TRBV7-9 and TRBJ1-1; D unresolved. The CDR3 runs 14 residues. Germline CDR1 reads SEHNR; CDR2 reads FQNEAQ (reference sequence). Trimming cost V 5 bases and J 2 bases, with 12 bases left between them.

The chain joins TRBV7-2 to TRBJ2-7, with TRBD2 matching over 10 bases. Germline CDR1 and CDR2: SGHTA and FQGNSA. J was trimmed by 2 bases and V by 6 bases; bases with no gene match: 1. The CDR3 has 13 amino acids. CDR3 sequence: CASRLAGAYEQYF. The CDR3 DNA reads as TGTGCCAGCAGGCTAGCGGGAGCCTACGAGCAGTACTTC.

The chain carries TRBV7-8 and TRBJ2-1; possible D gene TRBD1, 5 bases. This CDR3 is 17 amino acids long. Germline lookup yields CDR1 SGHVS and CDR2 FQNEAQ. Trimming pared 5 bases from V and 0 bases from J, leaving 17 bases between. CDR3 nucleotide sequence: TGTGCCAGCAGCAAAAGGGGCGAGTGGAGCTCCTACAATGAGCAGTTCTTC. Protein product: CASSKRGEWSSYNEQFF.

This chain links TRBV7-9 with TRBJ2-5; D uncertain. The germline gives CDR1 SEHNR, CDR2 FQNEAQ (reference sequence). CDR3 size: 13 residues. V was clipped by 5 bases and J by 2 bases, with 9 bases between them. DNA of the CDR3: TGTGCCAGCAGCCGGCCGGAGCAAGAGACCCAGTACTTC. As protein: CASSRPEQETQYF.

The rearrangement joins TRBV5-1 to TRBJ2-7, with a weak D call TRBD2 (6 bases). The CDR3 is 17 amino acids. V shed 0 bases and J shed 1 base, with 17 bases lying between them. Germline V gene lookup returns CDR1 SGHRS and CDR2 YFSETQ. DNA for the CDR3: TGCGCCAGCAGCTTGGCCGGGCGGGGAAGGGAGTCCTACGAGCAGTACTTC. Its translation: CASSLAGRGRESYEQYF.

This chain joins TRBV6-6 and TRBJ2-3; 8 bases match TRBD1. The junction had 5 bases not matched to a gene; V was cut back by 7 bases and J by 2 bases. Germline CDR1 and CDR2: MNHNY and SVGAGI (reference sequence). The CDR3 runs to 14 residues. CDR3 DNA sequence: TGTGCCAGCACCGCGGGACAGGACACAGATACGCAGTATTTT. This gives the protein CASTAGQDTDTQYF.